Sequencing of this T cell receptor beta chain was carried out in a study of control samples from healthy donors and cancer patients. The V end lost 4 bases, the J end lost 3 bases, and 9 bases lay between the germline ends. CDR3 length: 13 amino acids. This clone showed up just once. Clones were sequenced by immunoSEQ multiplex PCR, and TCRdb holds only the in-frame ones, with some missing. The sample lists about 190,000 clones; about 91% were seen once. Sequences were obtained from blood. The origin of this receptor is a man younger than 40 in good health. The chain combines TRBV12-3 or TRBV12-4 with TRBJ1-2; no firm D call. The CDR3 loop reads CASSYDTYYGYTF. CDR3 coding DNA: TGTGCCAGCAGTTACGACACATACTATGGCTACACCTTC.